This TCR beta chain emerged from a study of Ad26.COV2.S vaccination and SARS-CoV-2 variants. Study as a whole: Vaccine-arm donor from the placebo-controlled COV1001 Ad26.COV2.S trial. Into the muscle, Ad26.COV2.S was dosed once or twice, 56 days apart.

For this clone: Its antigen remains unidentified.

Germline V lookup: CDR1 MNHEY, CDR2 SVGEGT. V lost 6 bases, J lost 2 bases, and 7 bases stayed unmatched. This CDR3 has 15 residues. The treatment is: 15 to 20 received Ad26.COV2.S at low or high dose, single or two shots; 5 received placebo; per-sample allocation not given. Samples came from day 63 after the first vaccine or placebo injection. Notes on the study in general: There was a possibility that the TCR breadth and depth analyses underestimated total T cell responses.

Sequenced by immunoSEQ multiplex PCR; TCRdb stores in-frame clones only, minus some. The top ten clones hold approximately 4.5% of a sample with 440,000 or so clones, about 92% of them seen once. Specimen: peripheral blood, collected in a trial of Ad26.COV2.S vaccine versus placebo. The clonotype comes from a person between 18 and 59 years old who received the Ad26.COV2.S COVID-19 vaccine or a placebo. The J gene is TRBJ2-7, the V gene TRBV6-2 or TRBV6-3, with TRBD2 matching over 10 bases. DNA for the CDR3: TGTGCCAGCAGCCCAAGCGGGGGGGGAACCTACGAGCAGTACTTC. This encodes CASSPSGGGTYEQYF.